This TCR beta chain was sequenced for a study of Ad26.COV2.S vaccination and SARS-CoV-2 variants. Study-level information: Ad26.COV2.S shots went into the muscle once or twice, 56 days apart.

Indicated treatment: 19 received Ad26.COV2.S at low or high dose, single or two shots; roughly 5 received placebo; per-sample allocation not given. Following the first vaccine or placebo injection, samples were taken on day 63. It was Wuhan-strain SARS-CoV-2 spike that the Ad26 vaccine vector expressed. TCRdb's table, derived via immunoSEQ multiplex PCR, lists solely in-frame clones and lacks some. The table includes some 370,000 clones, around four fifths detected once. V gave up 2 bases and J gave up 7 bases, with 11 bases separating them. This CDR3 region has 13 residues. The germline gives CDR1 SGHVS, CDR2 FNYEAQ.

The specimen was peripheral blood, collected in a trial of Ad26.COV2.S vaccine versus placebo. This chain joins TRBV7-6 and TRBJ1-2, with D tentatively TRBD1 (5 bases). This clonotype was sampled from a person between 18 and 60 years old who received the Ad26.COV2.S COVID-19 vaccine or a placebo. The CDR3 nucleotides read TGTGCCAGCAGCTTAACCGGGGCCGGTGGCTACACCTTC. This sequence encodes CASSLTGAGGYTF.